This TCR beta chain was sequenced during a study of T cells in Graves' hyperthyroidism and ophthalmopathy. From RNA transcripts, TCR beta CDR3 regions were amplified. TCR CDR3 regions were first amplified by RT-PCR with HTBI primers. TCRdb analysed the multiplex PCR reads with MiXCR anew, one entry per CDR3 protein. The sample yields 490,000 or so distinct CDR3 sequences, around 43% seen once. This clonotype was counted a few times. As yet, its antigen is unknown. CDR1 is SNHLY, CDR2 FYNNEI, per germline. The CDR3 totals 14 residues. J gave up 1 base and V 7 bases, and 3 bases lay outside the gene matches. Study-level points and caveats: In blood, most of the thyroid clonotypes expanded above 0.001 were also present.

Not enrolled were patients with uncontrolled infection, other autoimmune disease, pregnancy or lactation. The chain employs TRBV2 and TRBJ2-3, with 9 bases identical to TRBD2. The sequenced sample consisted of peripheral blood or thyroid tissue (not recorded which). The TCR sequence derives from an adult woman with Graves' disease, either hyperthyroidism or ophthalmopathy (not recorded which). The CDR3 region has the DNA TGTGCCAGCATTCGACTAGCGGGCACAGATACGCAGTATTTT. Its protein product is CASIRLAGTDTQYF.